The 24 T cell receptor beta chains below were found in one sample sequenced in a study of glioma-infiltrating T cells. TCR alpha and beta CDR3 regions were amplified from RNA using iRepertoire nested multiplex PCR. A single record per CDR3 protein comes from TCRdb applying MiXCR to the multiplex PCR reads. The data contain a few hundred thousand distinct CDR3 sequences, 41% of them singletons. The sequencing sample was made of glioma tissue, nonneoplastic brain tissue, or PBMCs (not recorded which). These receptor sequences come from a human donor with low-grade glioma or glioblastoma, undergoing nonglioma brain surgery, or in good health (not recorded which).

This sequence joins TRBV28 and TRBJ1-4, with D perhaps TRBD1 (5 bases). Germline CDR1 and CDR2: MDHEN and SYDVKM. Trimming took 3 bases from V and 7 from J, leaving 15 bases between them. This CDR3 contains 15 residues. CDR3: CASSLRAGRREKLFF. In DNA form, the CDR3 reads TGTGCCAGCAGTTTGAGGGCAGGGCGCCGTGAAAAACTGTTTTTT. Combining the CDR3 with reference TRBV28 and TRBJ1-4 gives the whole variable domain DVKVTQSSRYLVKRTGEKVFLECVQDMDHENMFWYRQDPGLGLRLIYFSYDVKMKEKGDIPEGYSVSREKKERFSLILESASTNQTSMYLCASSLRAGRREKLFFGSGTQLSVL.

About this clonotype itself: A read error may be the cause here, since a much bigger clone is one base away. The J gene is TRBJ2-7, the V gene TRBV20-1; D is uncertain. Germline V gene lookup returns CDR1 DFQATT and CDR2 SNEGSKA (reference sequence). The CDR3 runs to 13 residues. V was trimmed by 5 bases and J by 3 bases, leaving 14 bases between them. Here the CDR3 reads CSAPMDGNYEQYF. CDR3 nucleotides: TGCAGTGCTCCCATGGACGGAAACTACGAGCAGTACTTC.

The CDR3 sequence: CASSEKGFSYEQYF. The CDR3 DNA reads as TGTGCCAGCAGTGAGAAGGGTTTCTCCTACGAGCAGTACTTC. The chain uses TRBV2 and TRBJ2-7, with D unresolved. CDR1 SNHLY and CDR2 FYNNEI come from the germline V gene. The CDR3 sequence is 14 residues long. Trimming shortened V by 3 bases and J by 0 bases, and 9 bases separated the two germline ends.

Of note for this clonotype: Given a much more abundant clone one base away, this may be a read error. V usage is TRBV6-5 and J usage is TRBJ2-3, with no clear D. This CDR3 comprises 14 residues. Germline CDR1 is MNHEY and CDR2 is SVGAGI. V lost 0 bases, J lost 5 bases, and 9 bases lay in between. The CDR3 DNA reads TGTGCCAGCAGTTACTCGTTGTTCATAGATACGCAGTATTTT. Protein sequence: CASSYSLFIDTQYF.

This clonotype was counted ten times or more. CDR3 nucleotide sequence: TGCAGTGCCCACGGGACTAGCGGTATGGCCAAAAACATTCAGTACTTC. This gives the protein CSAHGTSGMAKNIQYF. The chain combines TRBV20-1 with TRBJ2-4, with 11 bases lining up with TRBD2. The junction had 8 bases not matched to a gene; V was cut back by 6 bases and J by 1 base. Germline-derived CDR1 and CDR2 are DFQATT and SNEGSKA (reference sequence). The CDR3 is made up of 16 amino acids.

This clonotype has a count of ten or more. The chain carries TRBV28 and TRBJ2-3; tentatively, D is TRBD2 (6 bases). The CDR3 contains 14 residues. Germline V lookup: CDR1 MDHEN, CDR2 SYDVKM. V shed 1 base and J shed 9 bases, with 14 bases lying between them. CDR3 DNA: TGTGCCAGCAGTTTATTCGGGCGGGGACCAACGCAGTATTTT. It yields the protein CASSLFGRGPTQYF.

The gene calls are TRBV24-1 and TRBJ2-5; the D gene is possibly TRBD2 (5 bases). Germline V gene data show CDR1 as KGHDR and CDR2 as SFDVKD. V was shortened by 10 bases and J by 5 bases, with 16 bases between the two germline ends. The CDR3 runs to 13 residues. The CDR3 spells CATMAPGSETQYF. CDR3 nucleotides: TGTGCCACGATGGCTCCGGGATCCGAGACCCAGTACTTC.

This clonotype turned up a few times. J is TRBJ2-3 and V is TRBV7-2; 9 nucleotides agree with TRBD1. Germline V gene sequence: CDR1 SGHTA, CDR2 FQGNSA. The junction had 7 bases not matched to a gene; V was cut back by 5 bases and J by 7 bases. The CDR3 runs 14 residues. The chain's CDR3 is CASSRDRAPHTQYF. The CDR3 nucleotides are TGTGCCAGCAGCCGGGACAGGGCACCCCATACGCAGTATTTT.

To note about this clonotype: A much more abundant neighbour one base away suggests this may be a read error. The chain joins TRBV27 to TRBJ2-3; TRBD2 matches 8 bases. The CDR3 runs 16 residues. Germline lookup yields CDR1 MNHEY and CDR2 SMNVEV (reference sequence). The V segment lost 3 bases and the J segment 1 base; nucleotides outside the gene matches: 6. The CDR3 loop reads CASSFPSGRRTDTQYF. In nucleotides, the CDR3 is TGTGCCAGCAGTTTCCCCAGCGGGAGACGCACAGATACGCAGTATTTT.

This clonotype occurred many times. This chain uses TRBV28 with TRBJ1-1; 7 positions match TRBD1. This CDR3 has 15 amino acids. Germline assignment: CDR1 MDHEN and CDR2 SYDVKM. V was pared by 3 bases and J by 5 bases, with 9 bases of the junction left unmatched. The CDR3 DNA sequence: TGTGCCAGCAGTTTCCCTAACAGGGGTCGGACTGAAGCTTTCTTT. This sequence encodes CASSFPNRGRTEAFF.

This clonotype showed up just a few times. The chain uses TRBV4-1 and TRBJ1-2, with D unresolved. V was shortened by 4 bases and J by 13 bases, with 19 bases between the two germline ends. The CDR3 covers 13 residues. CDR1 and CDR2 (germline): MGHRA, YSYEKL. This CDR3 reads CASSLSTGPYSTF. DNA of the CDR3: TGCGCCAGCAGCCTATCTACCGGGCCTTACTCCACCTTC.

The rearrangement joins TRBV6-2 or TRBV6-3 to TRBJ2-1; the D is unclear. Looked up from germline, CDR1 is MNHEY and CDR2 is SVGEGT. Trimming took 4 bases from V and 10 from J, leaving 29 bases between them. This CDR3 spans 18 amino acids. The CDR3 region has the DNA TGTGCCAGCAGTTTATCGAGAAACGCCCTACCGAAAGTATACGAGCAGTTCTTC. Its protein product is CASSLSRNALPKVYEQFF.

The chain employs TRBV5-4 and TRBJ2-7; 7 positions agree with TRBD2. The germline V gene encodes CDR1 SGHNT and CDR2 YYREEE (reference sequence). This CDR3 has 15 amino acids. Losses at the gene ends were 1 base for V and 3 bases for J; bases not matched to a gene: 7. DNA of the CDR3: TGTGCCAGCAGCTTGACGCTGCGGGGGAACTACGAGCAGTACTTC. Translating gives CASSLTLRGNYEQYF. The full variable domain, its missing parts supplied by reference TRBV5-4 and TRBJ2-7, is ETGVTQSPTHLIKTRGQQVTLRCSSQSGHNTVSWYQQALGQGPQFIFQYYREEENGRGNFPPRFSGLQFPNYSSELNVNALELDDSALYLCASSLTLRGNYEQYFGPGTRLTVT.

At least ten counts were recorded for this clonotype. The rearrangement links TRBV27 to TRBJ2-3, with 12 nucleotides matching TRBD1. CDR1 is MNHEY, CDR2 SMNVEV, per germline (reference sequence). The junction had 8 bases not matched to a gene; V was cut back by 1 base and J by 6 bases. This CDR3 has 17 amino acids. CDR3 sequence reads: CASSLWRGQGARDTQYF. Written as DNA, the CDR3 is TGTGCCAGCAGTTTATGGAGGGGACAGGGGGCAAGGGATACGCAGTATTTT.

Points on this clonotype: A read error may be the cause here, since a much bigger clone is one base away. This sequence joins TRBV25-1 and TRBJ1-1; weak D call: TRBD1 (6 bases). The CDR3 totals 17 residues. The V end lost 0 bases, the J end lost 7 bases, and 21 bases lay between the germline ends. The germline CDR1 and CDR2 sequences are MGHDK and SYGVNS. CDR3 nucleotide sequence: TGTGCCAGCAGTGAATATGGGGGGCGCGAAGGGGTTATTGAAGCTTTCTTT. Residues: CASSEYGGREGVIEAFF.

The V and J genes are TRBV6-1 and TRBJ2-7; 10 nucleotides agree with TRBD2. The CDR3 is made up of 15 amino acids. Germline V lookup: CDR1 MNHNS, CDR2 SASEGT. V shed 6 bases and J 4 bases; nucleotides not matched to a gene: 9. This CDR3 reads CASSPASGSTYEQYF. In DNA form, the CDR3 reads TGTGCCAGCAGCCCCGCTAGCGGGAGTACTTACGAGCAGTACTTC.

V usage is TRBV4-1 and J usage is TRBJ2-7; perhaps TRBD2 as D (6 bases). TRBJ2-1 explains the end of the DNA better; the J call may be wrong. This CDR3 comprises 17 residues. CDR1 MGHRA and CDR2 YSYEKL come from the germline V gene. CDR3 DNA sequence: TGCGCCAGCAGCCAAGATAGGATGGTAGCGGCCTACAATGAGCAGTTCTTC. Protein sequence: CASSQDRMVAAYNEQFF.

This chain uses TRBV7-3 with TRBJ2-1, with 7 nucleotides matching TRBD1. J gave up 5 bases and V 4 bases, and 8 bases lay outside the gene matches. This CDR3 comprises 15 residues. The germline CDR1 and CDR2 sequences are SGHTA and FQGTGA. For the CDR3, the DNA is TGTGCCAGCAGCTCTAACAGGGGATGGGACAATGAGCAGTTCTTC. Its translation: CASSSNRGWDNEQFF. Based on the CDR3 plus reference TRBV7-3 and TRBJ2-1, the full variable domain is GAGVSQTPSNKVTEKGKYVELRCDPISGHTALYWYRQSLGQGPEFLIYFQGTGAADDSGLPNDRFFAVRPEGSVSTLKIQRTERGDSAVYLCASSSNRGWDNEQFFGPGTRLTVL.

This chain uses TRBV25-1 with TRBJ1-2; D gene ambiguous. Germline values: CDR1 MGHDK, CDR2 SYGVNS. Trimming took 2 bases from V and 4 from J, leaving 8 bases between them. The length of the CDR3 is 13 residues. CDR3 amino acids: CASSENQAYGYTF. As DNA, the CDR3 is TGTGCCAGCAGTGAAAACCAGGCCTATGGCTACACCTTC.

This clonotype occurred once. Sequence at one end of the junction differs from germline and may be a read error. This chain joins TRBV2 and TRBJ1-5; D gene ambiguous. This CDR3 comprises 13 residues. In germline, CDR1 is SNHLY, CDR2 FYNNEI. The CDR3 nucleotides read TGTCCCAGCAGTCGGTGGAGCAATCAGCCCCAGCATTTT. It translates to CPSSRWSNQPQHF.

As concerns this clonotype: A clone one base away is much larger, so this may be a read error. The chain's CDR3 is CASSLYLMNTEAFF. The DNA of the CDR3 is TGTGCCAGCAGTTTATACCTGATGAACACTGAAGCTTTCTTT. V and J are TRBV12-3 or TRBV12-4 and TRBJ1-1, with D uncertain. Trimming pared 2 bases from V and 0 bases from J, leaving 7 bases between. This CDR3 is 14 amino acids long.

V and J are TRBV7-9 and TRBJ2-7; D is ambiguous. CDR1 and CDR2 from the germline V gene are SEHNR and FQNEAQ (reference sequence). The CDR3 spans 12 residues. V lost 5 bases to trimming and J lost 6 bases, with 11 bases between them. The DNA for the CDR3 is TGTGCCAGCAGCGCCCTAGTCTCCGAGCAGTACTTC. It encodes CASSALVSEQYF.

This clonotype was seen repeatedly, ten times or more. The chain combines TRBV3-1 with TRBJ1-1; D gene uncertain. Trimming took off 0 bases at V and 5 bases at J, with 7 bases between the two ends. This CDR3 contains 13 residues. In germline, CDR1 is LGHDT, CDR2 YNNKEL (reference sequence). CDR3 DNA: TGTGCCAGCAGCCAAGAGGGAGGTACTGAAGCTTTCTTT. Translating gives CASSQEGGTEAFF. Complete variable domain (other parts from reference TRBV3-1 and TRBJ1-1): DTAVSQTPKYLVTQMGNDKSIKCEQNLGHDTMYWYKQDSKKFLKIMFSYNNKELIINETVPNRFSPKSPDKAHLNLHINSLELGDSAVYFCASSQEGGTEAFFGQGTRLTVV.

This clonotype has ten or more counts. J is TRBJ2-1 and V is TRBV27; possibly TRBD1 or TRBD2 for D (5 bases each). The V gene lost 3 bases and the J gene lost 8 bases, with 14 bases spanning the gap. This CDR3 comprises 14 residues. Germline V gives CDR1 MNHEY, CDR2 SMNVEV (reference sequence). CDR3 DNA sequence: TGTGCCAGCAGTTTTGGGACCCAGTTCGATGAGCAGTTCTTC. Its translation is CASSFGTQFDEQFF.